This T cell receptor beta chain derives from a study of blood T cell repertoires in COVID-19. Turning to the study itself: There were acute and convalescent COVID-19 samples, and they came from the United States, Italy and Spain. Sources were T cells, B-cell-depleted T cells, or PBMCs; the material itself was cDNA or gDNA.

Authors' data handling: Counts of nucleated cells, estimated from reference gene primer amplification, were obtained. Profiling relied on immunoSEQ multiplex PCR, and the TCRdb table lists in-frame clones only, not all of them. From that table come the V and J calls and clone size; the DNA was used to work out D and trimming. The sample shows roughly 68,000 clones, 75% to 90% of them seen only once. Germline trimming cut 1 base from V and 4 bases from J; bases unmatched to any gene: 7. This CDR3 contains 16 residues. Germline loops: CDR1 SGHRS, CDR2 YFSETQ. The chain recombines TRBV5-1 with TRBJ2-2, with 7 bases identical to TRBD1. The receptor was isolated from a woman aged 80 or over with acute or convalescent COVID-19. Source material: peripheral blood. The CDR3 loop is CASSLNRGVGTGELFF. DNA of the CDR3: TGCGCCAGCAGCTTGAACAGGGGAGTAGGCACCGGGGAGCTGTTTTTT.